This TCR beta chain was captured in a study of blood T cell repertoires in COVID-19. Background on the study: Material from acute and convalescent COVID-19 was sourced from the United States, Italy and Spain. PBMCs, B-cell-depleted T cells, or T cells provided the cDNA or gDNA that made up the material.

The authors' processing: Reference gene primer amplification in the assay estimated nucleated cell counts. Using immunoSEQ multiplex PCR, the repertoire was profiled, and TCRdb retains in-frame clones only, with some absent. V and J calls and clone size are as listed in that table; D and trimming were resolved from the DNA. This table has about 200,000 clones, 75% to 90% appearing once. CDR3 length: 15 residues. The germline V gene has CDR1 SGHNT and CDR2 YENEEA. V lost 2 bases, J lost 1 base, and 12 bases lay in between. This sequence originates from a human donor in a cohort sampled during active COVID-19. The rearrangement joins TRBV11-3 to TRBJ2-7, with a tentative D call TRBD1 (6 bases). Sequencing was performed on peripheral blood. The DNA for the CDR3 is TGTGCCAGCAGCTTAATGACAGGAGCTTCCTACGAGCAGTACTTC. This encodes CASSLMTGASYEQYF.